Listed below are T cell receptor beta chains from one sample, sequenced in a study of Graves' ophthalmopathy and Graves' hyperthyroidism. TCRdb independently ran MiXCR on the multiplex PCR reads; one entry per CDR3 protein. The data hold a few hundred thousand distinct CDR3 sequences, with 35% to 45% observed a single time. The sequenced sample consisted of peripheral blood or thyroid tissue (not recorded which). The receptor set was obtained from an adult man with Graves' hyperthyroidism. CDR3s include the opening cysteine and the closing phenylalanine or tryptophan. The D gene is left open where the match is weak. Rows may omit the clone size; those that give it use once, few, many or a size class.

NA	TRBJ1-1	TRBV9	NA	CASSVGSGEAFF	TGTGCCAGCAGCGTAGGGTCGGGTGAAGCTTTCTTT
TRBD2	TRBJ2-3	TRBV24-1	many	CATSDHSGRALDTQYF	TGTGCCACCAGTGATCATAGCGGGAGGGCCCTAGATACGCAGTATTTT
TRBD1	TRBJ1-1	TRBV20-1	NA	CSARGAGGFLNTEAFF	TGCAGTGCTCGGGGGGCAGGGGGTTTCCTGAACACTGAAGCTTTCTTT
TRBD2	TRBJ2-3	TRBV2	NA	CASSDASGGSITDTQYF	TGTGCCAGCAGTGACGCTAGCGGGGGGAGTATCACAGATACGCAGTATTTT
TRBD1	TRBJ1-2	TRBV2	many	CASSGHGTGDGYTF	TGTGCCAGCAGTGGCCACGGGACAGGGGATGGCTACACCTTC
NA	TRBJ1-4	TRBV5-1	NA	CASSLEVGRNEKLFF	TGCGCCAGCAGCTTGGAGGTGGGGCGTAATGAAAAACTGTTTTTT
NA	TRBJ1-4	TRBV6-5	many	CASRGSPNEKLFF	TGTGCCAGCAGGGGCAGCCCTAATGAAAAACTGTTTTTT
NA	TRBJ1-5	TRBV7-9	many	CASSLMAGEPQHF	TGTGCCAGCAGCTTAATGGCAGGGGAGCCCCAGCATTTT
NA	TRBJ2-7	TRBV24-1	NA	CASRSPGHLYEQYF	TGTGCCTCCCGAAGCCCGGGACATCTCTACGAGCAGTACTTC
TRBD1	TRBJ1-6	TRBV9	many	CASSPGGAYNSPLHF	TGTGCCAGCAGCCCAGGGGGTGCCTATAATTCACCCCTCCACTTT
TRBD1	TRBJ1-6	TRBV5-1	NA	CASRKLQGRDNSPLHF	TGCGCCAGCAGGAAATTACAGGGGAGGGATAATTCACCCCTCCACTTT
TRBD1	TRBJ1-4	TRBV6-5	few	CASSYFGQGSEKLFF	TGTGCCAGCAGTTACTTCGGACAGGGGAGTGAAAAACTGTTTTTT
NA	TRBJ2-3	TRBV11-3	NA	CASSSLGTSDTQYF	TGTGCCAGCAGCTCCCTCGGGACATCAGATACGCAGTATTTT
NA	TRBJ1-1	TRBV15	NA	CATSSYTPGRDEAFF	TGTGCCACCAGCAGTTACACTCCAGGGCGTGATGAAGCTTTCTTT
TRBD1	TRBJ1-6	TRBV6-6	many	CASSHARTGDSPLHF	TGTGCCAGCAGTCACGCCCGGACAGGTGATTCACCCCTCCACTTT
NA	TRBJ1-5	TRBV7-9	many	CASSWGGGLLSNQPQHF	TGTGCCAGCAGCTGGGGAGGCGGGCTTCTTAGCAATCAGCCCCAGCATTTT
NA	TRBJ2-3	TRBV12-3/TRBV12-4	few	CASSLERTDTQYF	TGTGCCAGCAGTTTAGAGCGAACAGATACGCAGTATTTT
NA	TRBJ2-7	TRBV14	many	CASSPDSESYEQYF	TGTGCCAGCAGCCCGGACAGCGAGTCCTACGAGCAGTACTTC
NA	TRBJ1-6	TRBV6-5	many	CASSYVGRALHF	TGTGCCAGCAGTTACGTCGGGCGGGCCCTCCACTTT
TRBD1	TRBJ1-6	TRBV20-1	many	CSASGQGRTSPLHF	TGCAGTGCTAGCGGACAGGGGAGGACTTCACCCCTCCACTTT
NA	TRBJ1-1	TRBV10-1	NA	CASSKFGRTEAFF	TGCGCCAGCAGTAAGTTTGGGCGGACCGAAGCTTTCTTT
TRBD1	TRBJ2-7	TRBV7-9	many	CASSSTGGLRGGSGLHEQYF	TGTGCCAGCAGCTCGACAGGGGGCTTACGGGGCGGGAGTGGTCTACACGAGCAGTACTTC
NA	TRBJ1-5	TRBV10-3	once	CAISEIGGNQPQHF	TGTGCCATCAGTGAAATCGGGGGCAATCAGCCCCAGCATTTT
TRBD1	TRBJ2-2	TRBV29-1	NA	CSAAGDRENTGELFF	TGCAGCGCCGCCGGGGACAGAGAGAACACCGGGGAGCTGTTTTTT
NA	TRBJ2-3	TRBV7-2	NA	CASSQEMSRTDTQYF	TGTGCCAGCAGCCAAGAGATGTCCCGCACAGATACGCAGTATTTT
NA	TRBJ2-5	TRBV15	NA	CATSSRSGTETQYF	TGTGCCACCAGCAGCCGTTCGGGCACAGAGACCCAGTACTTC
TRBD1	TRBJ1-6	TRBV6-6	NA	CASSNPRGLFRSPLHF	TGTGCCAGCAGTAACCCCAGGGGGCTCTTTCGATCACCCCTCCACTTT
NA	TRBJ1-2	TRBV20-1	many	CSARFAAYGYTF	TGCAGTGCTAGATTCGCAGCCTATGGCTACACCTTC
NA	TRBJ1-1	TRBV5-6	few	CASSFRRVGNTEAFF	TGTGCCAGCAGCTTTCGTAGGGTAGGGAACACTGAAGCTTTCTTT
NA	TRBJ1-4	TRBV7-9	many	CASSYQAATNEKLFF	TGTGCCAGCAGCTACCAAGCCGCAACTAATGAAAAACTGTTTTTT
NA	TRBJ1-2	TRBV10-3	NA	CAISESRGRVNYGYTF	TGTGCCATCAGTGAGTCCCGTGGCAGGGTGAACTATGGCTACACCTTC
NA	TRBJ1-2	TRBV29-1	NA	CSLRTMIPYGYTF	TGCAGCTTGAGGACGATGATCCCCTATGGCTACACCTTC
NA	TRBJ2-2	TRBV4-1	many	CASSTGWAGVTPGELFF	TGCGCCAGCAGCACGGGCTGGGCAGGCGTGACACCCGGGGAGCTGTTTTTT
TRBD1	TRBJ2-5	TRBV2	NA	CASSPDRGTGTQYF	TGTGCCAGCAGTCCGGACAGGGGCACTGGGACCCAGTACTTC
TRBD1	TRBJ1-5	TRBV19	many	CASSSRQGANQPQHF	TGTGCCAGTAGTAGCAGACAGGGGGCCAATCAGCCCCAGCATTTT
TRBD1	TRBJ1-2	TRBV2	many	CASSSTGGISGYTF	TGTGCCAGCAGCTCGACAGGGGGAATTAGTGGCTACACCTTC
NA	TRBJ2-7	TRBV7-9	many	CASSSLHGGQRSYEQYF	TGTGCCAGCAGCTCCCTACATGGGGGGCAAAGGTCCTACGAGCAGTACTTC
NA	TRBJ2-7	TRBV7-6	NA	CASSPPGPTEGYEQYF	TGTGCCAGCTCACCACCGGGACCCACTGAAGGCTACGAGCAGTACTTC
TRBD1	TRBJ1-3	TRBV20-1	many	CSAPGTGSRGSGNTIYF	TGCAGTGCTCCCGGGACAGGGAGCCGTGGCTCTGGAAACACCATATATTTT
NA	TRBJ1-1	TRBV4-1	many	CASSPGHENTEAFF	TGCGCCAGCAGCCCGGGACACGAGAACACTGAAGCTTTCTTT
TRBD1	TRBJ2-7	TRBV28	few	CASSPSGTGSYEQYF	TGTGCCAGCAGTCCGTCCGGGACAGGCTCCTACGAGCAGTACTTC
NA	TRBJ2-5	TRBV6-6	few	CASTTSLETQYF	TGTGCCAGCACTACTAGCTTGGAGACCCAGTACTTC
TRBD1	TRBJ1-1	TRBV20-1	few	CSAKQGAHTEAFF	TGCAGTGCCAAACAGGGGGCGCACACTGAAGCTTTCTTT